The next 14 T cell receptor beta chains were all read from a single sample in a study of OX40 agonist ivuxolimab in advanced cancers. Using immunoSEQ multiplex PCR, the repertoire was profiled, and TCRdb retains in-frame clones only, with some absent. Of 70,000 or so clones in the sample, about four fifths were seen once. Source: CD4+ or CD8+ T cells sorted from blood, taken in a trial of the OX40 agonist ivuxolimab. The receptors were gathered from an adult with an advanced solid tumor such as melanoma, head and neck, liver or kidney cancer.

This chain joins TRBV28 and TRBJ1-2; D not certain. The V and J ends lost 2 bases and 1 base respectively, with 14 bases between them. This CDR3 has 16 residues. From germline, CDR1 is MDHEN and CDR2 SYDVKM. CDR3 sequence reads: CASSLGGVAGNYGYTF. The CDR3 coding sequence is TGTGCCAGCAGTTTAGGTGGGGTAGCGGGTAACTATGGCTACACCTTC.

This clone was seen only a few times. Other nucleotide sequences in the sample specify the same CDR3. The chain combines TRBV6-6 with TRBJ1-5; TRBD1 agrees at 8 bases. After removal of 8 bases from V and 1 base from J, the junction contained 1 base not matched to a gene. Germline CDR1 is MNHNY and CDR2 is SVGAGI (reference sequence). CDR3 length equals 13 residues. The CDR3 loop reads CASRTGSNQPQHF. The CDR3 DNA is TGTGCCAGCCGGACAGGGAGCAATCAGCCCCAGCATTTT.

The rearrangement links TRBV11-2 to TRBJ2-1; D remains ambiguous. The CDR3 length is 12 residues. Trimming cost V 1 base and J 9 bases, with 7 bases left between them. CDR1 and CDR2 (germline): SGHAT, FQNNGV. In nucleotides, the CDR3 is TGTGCCAGCAGCTTAGGCTTATTTGAGCAGTTCTTC. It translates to CASSLGLFEQFF.

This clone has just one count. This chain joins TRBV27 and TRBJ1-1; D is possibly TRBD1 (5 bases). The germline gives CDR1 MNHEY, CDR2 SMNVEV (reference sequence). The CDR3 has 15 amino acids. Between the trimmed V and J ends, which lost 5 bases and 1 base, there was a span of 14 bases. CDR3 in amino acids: CASSPLPRENTEAFF. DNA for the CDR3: TGTGCCAGCAGTCCGCTCCCCAGGGAGAACACTGAAGCTTTCTTT.

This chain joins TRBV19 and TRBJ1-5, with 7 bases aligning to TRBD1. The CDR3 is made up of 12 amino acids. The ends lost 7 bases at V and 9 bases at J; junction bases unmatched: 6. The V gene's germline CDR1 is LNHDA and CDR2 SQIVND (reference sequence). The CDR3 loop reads CASKGTVGPQHF. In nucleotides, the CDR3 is TGTGCCAGTAAGGGGACAGTAGGGCCCCAGCATTTT.

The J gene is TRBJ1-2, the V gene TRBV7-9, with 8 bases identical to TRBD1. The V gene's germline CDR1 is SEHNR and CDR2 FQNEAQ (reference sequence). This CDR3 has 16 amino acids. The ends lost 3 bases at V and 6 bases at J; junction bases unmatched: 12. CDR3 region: CASSLGRDRGFHGYTF. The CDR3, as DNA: TGTGCCAGCAGCTTGGGACGAGACAGGGGTTTCCATGGCTACACCTTC. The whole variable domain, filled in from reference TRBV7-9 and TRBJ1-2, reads DTGVSQNPRHKITKRGQNVTFRCDPISEHNRLYWYRQTLGQGPEFLTYFQNEAQLEKSRLLSDRFSAERPKGSFSTLEIQRTEQGDSAMYLCASSLGRDRGFHGYTFGSGTRLTVV.

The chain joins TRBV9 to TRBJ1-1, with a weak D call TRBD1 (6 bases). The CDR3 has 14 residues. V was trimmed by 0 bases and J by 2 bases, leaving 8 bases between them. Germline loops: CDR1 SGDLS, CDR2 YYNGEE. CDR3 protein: CASSVAGDNTEAFF. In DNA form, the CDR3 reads TGTGCCAGCAGCGTAGCAGGGGATAACACTGAAGCTTTCTTT.

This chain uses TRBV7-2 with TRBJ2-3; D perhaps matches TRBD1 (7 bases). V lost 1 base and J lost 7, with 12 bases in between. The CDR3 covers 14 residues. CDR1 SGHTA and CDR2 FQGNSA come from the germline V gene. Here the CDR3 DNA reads TGTGCCAGCAGCTTAGGTCAGGGGGGATATACGCAGTATTTT. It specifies CASSLGQGGYTQYF.

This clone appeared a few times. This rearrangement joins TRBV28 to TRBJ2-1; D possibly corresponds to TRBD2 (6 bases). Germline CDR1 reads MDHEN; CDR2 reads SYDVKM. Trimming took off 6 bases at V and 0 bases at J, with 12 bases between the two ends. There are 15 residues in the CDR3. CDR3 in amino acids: CASRLLAPSYNEQFF. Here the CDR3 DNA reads TGTGCCAGCAGGTTACTAGCTCCCTCCTACAATGAGCAGTTCTTC.

The CDR3 spells CASSVGSSGGAGDTQYF. The CDR3 coding sequence is TGTGCCAGCAGCGTAGGGAGTAGCGGGGGGGCAGGAGATACGCAGTATTTT. V and J are TRBV9 and TRBJ2-3, with 11 bases identical to TRBD2. CDR3 length equals 17 residues. J lost 5 bases, V lost 0 bases, and 8 bases had no gene match. Germline V gives CDR1 SGDLS, CDR2 YYNGEE.

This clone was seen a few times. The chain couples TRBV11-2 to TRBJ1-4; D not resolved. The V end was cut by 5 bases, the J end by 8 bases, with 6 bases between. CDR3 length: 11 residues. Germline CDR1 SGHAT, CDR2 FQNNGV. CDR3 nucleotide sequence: TGTGCCAGCAGCCCCTCCGAAAAACTGTTTTTT. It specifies CASSPSEKLFF. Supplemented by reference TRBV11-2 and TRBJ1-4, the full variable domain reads EAGVAQSPRYKIIEKRQSVAFWCNPISGHATLYWYQQILGQGPKLLIQFQNNGVVDDSQLPKDRFSAERLKGVDSTLKIQPAKLEDSAVYLCASSPSEKLFFGSGTQLSVL.

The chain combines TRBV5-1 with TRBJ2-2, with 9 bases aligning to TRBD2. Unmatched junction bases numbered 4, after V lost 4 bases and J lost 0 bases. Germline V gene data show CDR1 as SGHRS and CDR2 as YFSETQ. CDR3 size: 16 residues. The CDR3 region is CASSELAGSNTGELFF. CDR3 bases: TGCGCCAGCAGCGAGCTAGCGGGATCGAACACCGGGGAGCTGTTTTTT.

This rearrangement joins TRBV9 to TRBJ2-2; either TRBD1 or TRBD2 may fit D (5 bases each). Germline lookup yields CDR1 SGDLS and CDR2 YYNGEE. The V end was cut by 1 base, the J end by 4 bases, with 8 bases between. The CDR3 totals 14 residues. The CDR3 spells CASSVIGGTGELFF. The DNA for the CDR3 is TGTGCCAGCAGCGTAATTGGGGGCACCGGGGAGCTGTTTTTT.

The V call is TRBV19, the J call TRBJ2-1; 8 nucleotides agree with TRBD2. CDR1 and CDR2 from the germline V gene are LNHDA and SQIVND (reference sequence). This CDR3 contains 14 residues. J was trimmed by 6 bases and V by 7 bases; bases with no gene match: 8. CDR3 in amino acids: CASTRGAGLNEQFF. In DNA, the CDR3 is TGTGCCAGTACGCGGGGGGCAGGCCTCAATGAGCAGTTCTTC.